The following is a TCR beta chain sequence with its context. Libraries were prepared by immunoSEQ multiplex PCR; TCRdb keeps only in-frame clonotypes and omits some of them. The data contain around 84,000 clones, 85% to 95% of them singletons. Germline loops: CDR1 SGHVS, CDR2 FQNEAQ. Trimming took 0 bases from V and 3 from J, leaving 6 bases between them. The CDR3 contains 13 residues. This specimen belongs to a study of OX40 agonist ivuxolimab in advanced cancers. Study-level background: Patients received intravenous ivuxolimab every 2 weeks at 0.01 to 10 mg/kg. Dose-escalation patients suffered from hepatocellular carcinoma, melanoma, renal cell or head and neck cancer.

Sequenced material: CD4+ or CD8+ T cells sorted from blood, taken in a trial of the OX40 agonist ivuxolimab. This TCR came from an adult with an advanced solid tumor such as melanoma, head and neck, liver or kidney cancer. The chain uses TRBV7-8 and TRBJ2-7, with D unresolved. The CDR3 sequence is CASSLAWGYEQYF. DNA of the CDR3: TGTGCCAGCAGCTTAGCGTGGGGCTACGAGCAGTACTTC.